This T cell receptor beta chain was documented in a study of blood T cell repertoires in COVID-19. Background on the study: Acute-phase and convalescent COVID-19 samples originated in the United States, Italy and Spain.

The table came from immunoSEQ multiplex PCR; TCRdb's copy has only in-frame clones and leaves some out. This repertoire shows hundreds of thousands of clones, around 91% found once; its top ten account for about 9.5%. This TCR came from a woman aged 40 to 49 who had recovered from COVID-19. The sample taken for sequencing was PBMCs or T cells enriched from blood (not recorded which).

The CDR3 DNA sequence: TGTGCCAGCAGCACCCGGGGAGGCTACGAGCAGTACTTC. Protein sequence: CASSTRGGYEQYF. The rearrangement joins TRBV7-9 to TRBJ2-7; TRBD2 might be the D (6 bases). With 5 bases removed from V and 3 bases from J, the gap between germline ends came to 11 bases. The CDR3 is 13 residues long. Germline-derived CDR1 and CDR2 are SEHNR and FQNEAQ (reference sequence).